Listed below are T cell receptor beta chains from one sample, sequenced in a study of cytomegalovirus exposure and HLA in healthy donors. This table comes from immunoSEQ multiplex PCR, and its TCRdb copy is limited to in-frame clones, with some not included. The sample consists of 150,000 to 200,000 clones, 65% to 85% of them appearing once. Material: PBMCs. The source is a girl aged 10 to 17 in good health and CMV-seropositive. Both conserved end residues are trimmed from each CDR3. The D gene is left open where the match is weak.

v_call: TRBV7-9; d_call: .; cdr3_aa: ASSLDHLANNEQF
v_call: TRBV5-6; d_call: TRBD1; cdr3_aa: ASSPQGNVNEQF
v_call: TRBV23-1; d_call: .; cdr3_aa: ASSHTQKRAYEQY
v_call: TRBV29-1; d_call: TRBD2; cdr3_aa: SVEDPTSAEDTQY
v_call: TRBV6-1; d_call: .; cdr3_aa: ASSDSGSTDYEQY
v_call: TRBV25-1; d_call: .; cdr3_aa: ASQGWSNEKLF
v_call: TRBV5-1; d_call: TRBD1; cdr3_aa: ASSLAGQGAVGYT
v_call: TRBV27; d_call: .; cdr3_aa: ASTSGISLYNEQF
v_call: TRBV2; d_call: .; cdr3_aa: ASSEDRGTDTQY
v_call: TRBV5-6; d_call: TRBD1; cdr3_aa: ASSVGRDRGYNEQF
v_call: TRBV2; d_call: TRBD1; cdr3_aa: ASSVGQGAHSYT
v_call: TRBV5-4; d_call: TRBD1; cdr3_aa: ASSPPGQGAAF
v_call: TRBV9; d_call: TRBD1; cdr3_aa: ASSDRANYGYT
v_call: TRBV11-2; d_call: .; cdr3_aa: ASSSLGSLLSYEQY
v_call: TRBV25-1; d_call: .; cdr3_aa: ASSEYEGSKTGANVLT
v_call: TRBV28; d_call: TRBD2; cdr3_aa: ASSGTSGYNEQF
v_call: TRBV4-1; d_call: .; cdr3_aa: ASSQVAAGYEQF
v_call: TRBV4-1; d_call: TRBD1; cdr3_aa: ASSLPPSRGQGTYEQY
v_call: TRBV11-2; d_call: .; cdr3_aa: ASSLAGPTGLFQETQY
v_call: TRBV2; d_call: .; cdr3_aa: ATLTGYGYT